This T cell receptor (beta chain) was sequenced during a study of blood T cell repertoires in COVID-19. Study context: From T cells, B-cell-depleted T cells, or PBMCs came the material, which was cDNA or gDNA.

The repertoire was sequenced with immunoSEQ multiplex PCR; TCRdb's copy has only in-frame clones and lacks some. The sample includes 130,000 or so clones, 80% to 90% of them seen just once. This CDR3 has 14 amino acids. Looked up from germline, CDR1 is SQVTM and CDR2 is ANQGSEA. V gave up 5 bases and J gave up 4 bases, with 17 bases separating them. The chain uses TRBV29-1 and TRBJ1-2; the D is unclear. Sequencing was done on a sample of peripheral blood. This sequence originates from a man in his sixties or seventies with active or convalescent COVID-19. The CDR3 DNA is TGCAGCGTTATCGGACTGCGGACCCCCTATGGCTACACCTTC. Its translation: CSVIGLRTPYGYTF.